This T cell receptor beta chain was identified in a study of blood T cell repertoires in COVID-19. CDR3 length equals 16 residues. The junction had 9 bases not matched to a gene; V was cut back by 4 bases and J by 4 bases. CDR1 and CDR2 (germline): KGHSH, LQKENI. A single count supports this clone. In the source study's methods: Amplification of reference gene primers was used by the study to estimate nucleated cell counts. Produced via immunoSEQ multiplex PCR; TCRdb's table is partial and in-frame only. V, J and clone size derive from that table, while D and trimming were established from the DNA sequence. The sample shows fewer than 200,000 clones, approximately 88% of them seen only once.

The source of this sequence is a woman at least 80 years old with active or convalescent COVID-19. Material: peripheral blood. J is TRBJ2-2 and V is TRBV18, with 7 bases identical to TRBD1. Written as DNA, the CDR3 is TGTGCCAGCTCACTTTTCGACAGGGTTGGCACCGGGGAGCTGTTTTTT. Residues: CASSLFDRVGTGELFF.